This entry lists 5 T cell receptor beta chains sequenced from one sample in a study of blood T cell repertoires in COVID-19. Assay: immunoSEQ multiplex PCR; the TCRdb copy retains only in-frame clones and omits some. The table has a few hundred thousand clones, more than 70% seen once. The sequenced sample was peripheral blood. The receptors derive from a woman aged 50 to 65 with acute or convalescent COVID-19.

This sequence joins TRBV30 and TRBJ1-4, with D tentatively TRBD1 (6 bases). CDR1 and CDR2 from the germline V gene are GTSNPN and SVGIG (reference sequence). V was cut by 5 bases and J by 6 bases, with 16 bases left in between. The CDR3 has 14 residues. CDR3 residues: CAWGPWTADEKLFF. In nucleotides, the CDR3 is TGTGCCTGGGGGCCCTGGACAGCGGATGAAAAACTGTTTTTT. Full variable domain (outside the CDR3, taken from reference TRBV30 and TRBJ1-4): SQTIHQWPATLVQPVGSPLSLECTVEGTSNPNLYWYRQAAGRGLQLLFYSVGIGQISSEVPQNLSASRPQDRQFILSSKKLLLSDSGFYLCAWGPWTADEKLFFGSGTQLSVL.

The chain has TRBV28 and TRBJ1-1, with a weak D call TRBD1 (6 bases). V was pared by 3 bases and J by 9 bases, with 17 bases between. The CDR3 consists of 14 residues. Germline V gene sequence: CDR1 MDHEN, CDR2 SYDVKM. DNA for the CDR3: TGTGCCAGCAGTTTCTGGCAGGGGCCCGGTAAAGCTTTCTTT. It yields the protein CASSFWQGPGKAFF.

V and J are TRBV19 and TRBJ1-2; 8 nucleotides line up with TRBD1. The CDR3 length is 14 residues. Unmatched junction bases numbered 5, after V lost 5 bases and J lost 3 bases. Germline values: CDR1 LNHDA, CDR2 SQIVND (reference sequence). The CDR3 DNA follows: TGTGCCAGTAGTCCAGGGGGCTGGGACTATGGCTACACCTTC. It specifies CASSPGGWDYGYTF.

The chain uses TRBV19 and TRBJ2-1, with 10 bases fitting TRBD2. The CDR3 extends over 14 amino acids. After removal of 7 bases from V and 4 bases from J, the junction contained 4 bases not matched to a gene. Germline CDR1 and CDR2: LNHDA and SQIVND (reference sequence). In nucleotides, the CDR3 is TGTGCCAGTAAAAGCGGGAGGGCATACAATGAGCAGTTCTTC. The encoded protein is CASKSGRAYNEQFF.

In its sample, this clone was seen once. The V and J genes are TRBV24-1 and TRBJ2-1, with TRBD1 as a possible D gene (5 bases). The germline CDR1 and CDR2 sequences are KGHDR and SFDVKD. This CDR3 is built from 15 residues. The V end was cut by 4 bases, the J end by 3 bases, with 12 bases between. CDR3 DNA sequence: TGTGCCACCAGTGAGATGGCTAGGGGCTACAATGAGCAGTTCTTC. This sequence encodes CATSEMARGYNEQFF.